This record covers a single T cell receptor beta chain. Germline V gene data show CDR1 as LNHDA and CDR2 as SQIVND (reference sequence). Trimming pared 7 bases from V and 2 bases from J, leaving 15 bases between. CDR3 length: 15 residues. The protocol was immunoSEQ multiplex PCR, while the TCRdb copy is restricted to in-frame clones and leaves out a portion. The sample records more than 65,000 clones, more than 85% being singletons. This specimen comes from a study of OX40 agonist ivuxolimab in advanced cancers. This sequence originates from an adult with an advanced solid tumor such as melanoma, head and neck, liver or kidney cancer. The specimen was CD4+ or CD8+ T cells sorted from blood, collected in a trial of the OX40 agonist ivuxolimab. The V call is TRBV19, the J call TRBJ1-3, with unresolved D. The DNA for the CDR3 is TGTGCCAGTACTGCTCGAAGGGTCCCTGGAAACACCATATATTTT. This codes for CASTARRVPGNTIYF. Based on the CDR3 plus reference TRBV19 and TRBJ1-3, the full variable domain is DGGITQSPKYLFRKEGQNVTLSCEQNLNHDAMYWYRQDPGQGLRLIYYSQIVNDFQKGDIAEGYSVSREKKESFPLTVTSAQKNPTAFYLCASTARRVPGNTIYFGEGSWLTVV.